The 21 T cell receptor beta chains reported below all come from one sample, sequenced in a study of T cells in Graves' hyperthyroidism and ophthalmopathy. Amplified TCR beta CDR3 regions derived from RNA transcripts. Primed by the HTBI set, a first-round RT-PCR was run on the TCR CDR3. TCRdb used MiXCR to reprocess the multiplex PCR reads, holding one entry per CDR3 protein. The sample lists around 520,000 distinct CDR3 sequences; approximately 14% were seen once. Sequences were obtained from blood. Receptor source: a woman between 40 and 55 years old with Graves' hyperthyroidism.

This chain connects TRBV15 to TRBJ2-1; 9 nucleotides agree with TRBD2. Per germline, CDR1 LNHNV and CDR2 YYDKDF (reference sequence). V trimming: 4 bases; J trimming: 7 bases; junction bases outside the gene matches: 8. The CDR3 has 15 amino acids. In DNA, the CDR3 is TGTGCCACCAGCAAAGCGGGAGGAATTTCGAATGAGCAGTTCTTC. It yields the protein CATSKAGGISNEQFF.

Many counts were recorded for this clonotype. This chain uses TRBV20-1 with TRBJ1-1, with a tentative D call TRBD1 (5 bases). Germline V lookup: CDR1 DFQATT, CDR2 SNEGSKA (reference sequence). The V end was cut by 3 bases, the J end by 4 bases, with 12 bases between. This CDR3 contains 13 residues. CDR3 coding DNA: TGCAGTGCTAGTGGCCAGGGTGGCACTGAAGCTTTCTTT. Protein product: CSASGQGGTEAFF.

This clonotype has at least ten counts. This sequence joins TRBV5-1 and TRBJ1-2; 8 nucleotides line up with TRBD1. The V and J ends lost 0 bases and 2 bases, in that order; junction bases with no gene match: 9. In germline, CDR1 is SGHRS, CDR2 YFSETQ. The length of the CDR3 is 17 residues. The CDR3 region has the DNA TGCGCCAGCAGCTTGGGAATACTGGGACAGGAAAACTATGGCTACACCTTC. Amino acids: CASSLGILGQENYGYTF.

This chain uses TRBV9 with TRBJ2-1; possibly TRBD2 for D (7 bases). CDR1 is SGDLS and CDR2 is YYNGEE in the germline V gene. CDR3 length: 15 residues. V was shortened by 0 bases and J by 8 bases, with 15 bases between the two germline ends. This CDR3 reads CASSVVGGRIHEQFF. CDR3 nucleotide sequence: TGTGCCAGCAGCGTAGTCGGGGGGCGCATCCATGAGCAGTTCTTC.

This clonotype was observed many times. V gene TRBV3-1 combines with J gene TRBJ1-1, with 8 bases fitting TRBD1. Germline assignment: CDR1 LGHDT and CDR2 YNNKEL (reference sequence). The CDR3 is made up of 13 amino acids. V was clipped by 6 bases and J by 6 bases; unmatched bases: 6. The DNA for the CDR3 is TGTGCCAGCAGAAGACAGGGGCGGCCTGAAGCTTTCTTT. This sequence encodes CASRRQGRPEAFF.

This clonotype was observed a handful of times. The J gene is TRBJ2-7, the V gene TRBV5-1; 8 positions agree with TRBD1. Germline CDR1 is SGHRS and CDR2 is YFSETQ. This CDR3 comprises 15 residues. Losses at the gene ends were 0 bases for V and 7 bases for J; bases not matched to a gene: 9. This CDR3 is CASSLGVQGAEEQYF. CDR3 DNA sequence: TGCGCCAGCAGCTTGGGAGTTCAGGGGGCAGAAGAGCAGTACTTC.

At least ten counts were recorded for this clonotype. The CDR3 nucleotides read TGCAGCGCCGGAAGCGGAGGGACCCAGTACTTC. Its translation: CSAGSGGTQYF. The chain couples TRBV29-1 to TRBJ2-5; a weak D match, TRBD2 (5 bases). The CDR3 has 11 amino acids. Per the germline V gene, CDR1 is SQVTM and CDR2 is ANQGSEA. V was trimmed by 7 bases and J by 7 bases, leaving 13 bases between them.

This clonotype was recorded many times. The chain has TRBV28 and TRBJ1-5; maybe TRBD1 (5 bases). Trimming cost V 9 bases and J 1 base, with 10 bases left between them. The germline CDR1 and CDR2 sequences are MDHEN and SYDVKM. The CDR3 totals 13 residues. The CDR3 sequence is CASRGFSNQPQHF. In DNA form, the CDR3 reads TGTGCCAGTCGGGGGTTCAGCAATCAGCCCCAGCATTTT.

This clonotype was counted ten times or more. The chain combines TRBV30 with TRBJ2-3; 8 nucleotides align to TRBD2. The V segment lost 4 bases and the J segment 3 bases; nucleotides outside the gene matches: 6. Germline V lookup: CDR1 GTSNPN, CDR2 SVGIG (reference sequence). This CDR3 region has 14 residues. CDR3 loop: CAWKRGLTTDTQYF. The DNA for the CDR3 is TGTGCCTGGAAGCGGGGGCTCACGACAGATACGCAGTATTTT.

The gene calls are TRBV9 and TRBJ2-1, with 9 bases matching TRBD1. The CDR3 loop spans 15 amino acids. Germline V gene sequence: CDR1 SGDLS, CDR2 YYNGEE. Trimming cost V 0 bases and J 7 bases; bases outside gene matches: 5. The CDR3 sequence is CASSVGTGVRNEQFF. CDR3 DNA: TGTGCCAGCAGCGTAGGGACAGGGGTAAGGAATGAGCAGTTCTTC.

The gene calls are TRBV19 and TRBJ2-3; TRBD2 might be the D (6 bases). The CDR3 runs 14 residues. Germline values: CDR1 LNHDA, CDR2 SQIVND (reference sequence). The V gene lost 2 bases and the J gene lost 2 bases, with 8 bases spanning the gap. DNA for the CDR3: TGTGCCAGTAGTATAATAGCGGTCACAGATACGCAGTATTTT. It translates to CASSIIAVTDTQYF.

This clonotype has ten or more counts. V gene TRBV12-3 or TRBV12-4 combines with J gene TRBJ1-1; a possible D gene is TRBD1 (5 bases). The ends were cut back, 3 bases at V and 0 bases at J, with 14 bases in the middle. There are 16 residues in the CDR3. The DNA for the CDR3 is TGTGCCAGCAGTTTTCTTCACAGGCAGATGAACACTGAAGCTTTCTTT. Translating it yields CASSFLHRQMNTEAFF.

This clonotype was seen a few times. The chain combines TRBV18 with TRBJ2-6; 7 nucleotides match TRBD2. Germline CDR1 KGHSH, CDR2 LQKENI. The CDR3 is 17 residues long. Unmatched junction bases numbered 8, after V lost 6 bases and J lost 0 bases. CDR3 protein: CASSAWGGPSGANVLTF. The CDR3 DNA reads TGTGCCAGCTCCGCGTGGGGAGGGCCCTCTGGGGCCAACGTCCTGACTTTC.

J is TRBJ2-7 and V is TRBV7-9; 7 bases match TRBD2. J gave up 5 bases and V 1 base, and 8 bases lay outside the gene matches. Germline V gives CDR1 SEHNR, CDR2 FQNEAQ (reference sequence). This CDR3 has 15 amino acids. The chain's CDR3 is CASSLGTSSVHEQYF. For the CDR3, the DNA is TGTGCCAGCAGCTTAGGGACTAGTAGCGTCCACGAGCAGTACTTC.

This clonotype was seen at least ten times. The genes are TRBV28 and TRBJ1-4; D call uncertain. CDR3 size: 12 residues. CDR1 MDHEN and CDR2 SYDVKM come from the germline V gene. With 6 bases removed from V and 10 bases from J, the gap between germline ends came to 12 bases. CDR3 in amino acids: CASRTEQAKLFF. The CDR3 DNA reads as TGTGCCAGCAGGACGGAGCAGGCAAAACTGTTTTTT.

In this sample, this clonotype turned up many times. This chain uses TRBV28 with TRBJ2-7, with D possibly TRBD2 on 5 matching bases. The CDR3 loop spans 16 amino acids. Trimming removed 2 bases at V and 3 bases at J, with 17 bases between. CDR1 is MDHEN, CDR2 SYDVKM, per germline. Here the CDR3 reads CASSLKVAKTIYEQYF. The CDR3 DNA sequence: TGTGCCAGCAGTTTAAAGGTAGCGAAAACCATCTACGAGCAGTACTTC.

The DNA for the CDR3 is TGCGCCAGTCGACCTACGGTAGGAGGGGGAAACACCATATATTTT. It encodes CASRPTVGGGNTIYF. V is TRBV5-1 and J is TRBJ1-3; no definite D call. The V gene's germline CDR1 is SGHRS and CDR2 YFSETQ. V was shortened by 8 bases and J by 4 bases, with 19 bases between the two germline ends. The CDR3 has 15 residues.

The CDR3 loop reads CASSPDEISETQYF. CDR3 sequence (DNA): TGTGCCAGCAGCCCAGATGAGATTAGCGAGACCCAGTACTTC. The gene calls are TRBV9 and TRBJ2-5; no clear D gene. Germline V gives CDR1 SGDLS, CDR2 YYNGEE. V lost 4 bases and J lost 5, with 15 bases in between. The CDR3 loop spans 14 amino acids.

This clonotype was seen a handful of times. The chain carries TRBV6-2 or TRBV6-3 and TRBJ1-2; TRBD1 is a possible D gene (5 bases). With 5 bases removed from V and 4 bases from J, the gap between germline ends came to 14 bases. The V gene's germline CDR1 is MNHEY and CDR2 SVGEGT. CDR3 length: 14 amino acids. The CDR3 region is CASSQPPGFYGYTF. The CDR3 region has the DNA TGTGCCAGCAGTCAACCGCCAGGGTTCTATGGCTACACCTTC.

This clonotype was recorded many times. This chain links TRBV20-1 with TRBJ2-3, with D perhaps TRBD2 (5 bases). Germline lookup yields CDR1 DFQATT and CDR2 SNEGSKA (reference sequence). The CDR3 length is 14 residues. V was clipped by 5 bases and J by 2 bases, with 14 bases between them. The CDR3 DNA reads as TGCAGTGCTCCCTTCGCTAGCTCCACAGATACGCAGTATTTT. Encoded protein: CSAPFASSTDTQYF.

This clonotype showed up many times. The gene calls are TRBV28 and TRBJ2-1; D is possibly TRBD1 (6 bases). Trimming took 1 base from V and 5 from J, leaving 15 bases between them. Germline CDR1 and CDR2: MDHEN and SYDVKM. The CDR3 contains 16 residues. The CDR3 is CASSLSRGLSNNEQFF. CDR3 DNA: TGTGCCAGCAGTTTATCCAGGGGCCTCTCAAACAATGAGCAGTTCTTC. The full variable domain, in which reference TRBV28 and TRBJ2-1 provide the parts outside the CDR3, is DVKVTQSSRYLVKRTGEKVFLECVQDMDHENMFWYRQDPGLGLRLIYFSYDVKMKEKGDIPEGYSVSREKKERFSLILESASTNQTSMYLCASSLSRGLSNNEQFFGPGTRLTVL.